The count of the clone carrying this T cell receptor beta chain is one. Its antigen is still unknown. The sample belongs to a study of cytomegalovirus exposure and HLA in healthy donors. The primer mix had 60 Vbeta and 13 Jbeta primers. Sequenced by immunoSEQ multiplex PCR; TCRdb stores in-frame clones only, minus some. There are more than 110,000 clones in the sample; more than 65% occur only once, and 1.5% to 2% lies in the top ten. Findings and caveats of the study: It was in a later analysis that TCR association rates were seen to vary by HLA locus, highest for DRB1 and lowest for HLA-C. Accurate HLA-A and HLA-B prediction from TCR beta sequences was reported for most subjects.

This CDR3 spans 12 amino acids. Per germline, CDR1 SNHLY and CDR2 FYNNEI. V was shortened by 1 base and J by 5 bases, with 6 bases between the two germline ends. Sequenced: PBMCs. This chain joins TRBV2 and TRBJ2-7; the D is unclear. This TCR was recovered from a woman younger than 45 in good health and CMV-seronegative. The CDR3 region has the DNA TGTGCCAGCAGTGAAGGTTTCAACGAGCAGTACTTC. Translating it yields CASSEGFNEQYF.